This TCR beta chain was obtained from a study of persistence of HIV-infected CD4 T cells. Study at large: Blood samples, up to 180 mL, came from multiple time points, except two leukapheresis donors sampled once.

The immunoSEQ assay was version 4, run in survey mode. Profiling relied on immunoSEQ multiplex PCR, and the TCRdb table lists in-frame clones only, not all of them. The table shows 35,000 to 45,000 clones, with about 87% occurring only once. Of note for this clone: Its antigen is undetermined.

V lost 0 bases to trimming and J lost 3 bases, with 9 bases between them. The CDR3 sequence is 15 residues long. Germline CDR1 and CDR2: MNHEY and SMNVEV (reference sequence). Anti-CD3/anti-CD28 beads served as a nonspecific positive control stimulus. Sorting selected CD4+ T cells upregulating both CD40 ligand and CD69. For at least 4 years, plasma HIV-1 RNA was undetectable (<50 copies/mL). Before stimulation, PBMCs underwent CD8+ T cell depletion. For around 17 hours, CD8-depleted PBMCs received anti-CD28/CD49d costimulation, a CD40-blocking antibody and enfuvirtide. The sample consisted of CD4+ T cells sorted from PBMCs after roughly 18-hour stimulation, taken from a patient who received antiretroviral therapy. The chain carries TRBV27 and TRBJ1-5; the D gene is possibly TRBD1 (5 bases). The origin of this receptor is an adult woman with HIV who was CMV-seropositive. CDR3 in amino acids: CASSLSAGNNQPQHF. For the CDR3, the DNA is TGTGCCAGCAGTTTATCGGCAGGGAACAATCAGCCCCAGCATTTT.